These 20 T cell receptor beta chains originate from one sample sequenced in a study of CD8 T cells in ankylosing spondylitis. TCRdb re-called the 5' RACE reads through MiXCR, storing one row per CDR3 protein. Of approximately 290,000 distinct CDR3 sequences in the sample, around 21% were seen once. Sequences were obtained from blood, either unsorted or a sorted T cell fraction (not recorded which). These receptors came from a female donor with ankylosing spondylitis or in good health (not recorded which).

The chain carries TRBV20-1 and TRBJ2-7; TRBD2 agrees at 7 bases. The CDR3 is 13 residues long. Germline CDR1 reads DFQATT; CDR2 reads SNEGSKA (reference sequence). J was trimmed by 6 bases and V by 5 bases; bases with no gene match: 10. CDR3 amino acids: CSAQGEAGSEQYF. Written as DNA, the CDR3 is TGCAGTGCTCAGGGAGAAGCGGGGAGCGAGCAGTACTTC.

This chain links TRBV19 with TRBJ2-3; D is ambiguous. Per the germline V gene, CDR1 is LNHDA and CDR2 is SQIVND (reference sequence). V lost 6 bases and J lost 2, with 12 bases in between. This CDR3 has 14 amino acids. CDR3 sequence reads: CASRWADNTDTQYF. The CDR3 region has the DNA TGTGCCAGTAGATGGGCGGATAACACAGATACGCAGTATTTT.

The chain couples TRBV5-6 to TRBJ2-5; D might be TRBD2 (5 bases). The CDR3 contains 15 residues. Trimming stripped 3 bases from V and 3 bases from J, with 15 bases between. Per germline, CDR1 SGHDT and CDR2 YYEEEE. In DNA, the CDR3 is TGTGCCAGCAGCTCTGGCCGACTATCAGAAGAGACCCAGTACTTC. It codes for CASSSGRLSEETQYF.

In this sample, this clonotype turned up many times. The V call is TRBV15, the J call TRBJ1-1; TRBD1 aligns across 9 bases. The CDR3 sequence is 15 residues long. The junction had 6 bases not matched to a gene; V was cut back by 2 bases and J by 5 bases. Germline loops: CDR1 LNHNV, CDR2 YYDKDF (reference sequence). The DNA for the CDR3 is TGTGCCACCAGCAGATATACAGGGGGCAGGACTGAAGCTTTCTTT. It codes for CATSRYTGGRTEAFF.

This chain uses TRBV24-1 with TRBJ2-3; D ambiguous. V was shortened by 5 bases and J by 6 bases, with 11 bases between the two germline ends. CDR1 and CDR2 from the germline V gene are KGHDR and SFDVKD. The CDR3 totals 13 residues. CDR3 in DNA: TGTGCCACCAGTGTCCTGGGCAGCGATACGCAGTATTTT. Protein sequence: CATSVLGSDTQYF.

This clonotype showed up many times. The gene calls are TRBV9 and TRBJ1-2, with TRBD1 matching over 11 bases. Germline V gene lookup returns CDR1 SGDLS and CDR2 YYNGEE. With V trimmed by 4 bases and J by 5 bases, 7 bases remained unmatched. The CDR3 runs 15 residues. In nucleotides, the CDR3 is TGTGCCAGCAGCCCCGGGACAGGGGGAGTATATGGCTACACCTTC. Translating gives CASSPGTGGVYGYTF.

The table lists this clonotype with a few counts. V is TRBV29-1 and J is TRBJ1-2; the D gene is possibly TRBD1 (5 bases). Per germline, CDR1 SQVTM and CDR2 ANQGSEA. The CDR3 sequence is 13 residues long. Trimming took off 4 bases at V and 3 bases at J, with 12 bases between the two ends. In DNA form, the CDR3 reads TGCAGCGTTGTCGGGACGGACTACTATGGCTACACCTTC. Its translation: CSVVGTDYYGYTF.

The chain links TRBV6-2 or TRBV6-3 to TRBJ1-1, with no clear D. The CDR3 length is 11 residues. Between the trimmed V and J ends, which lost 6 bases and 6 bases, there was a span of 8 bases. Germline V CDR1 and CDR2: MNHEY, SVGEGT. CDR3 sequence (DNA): TGTGCCAGCAGAGATGCGTCTGAAGCTTTCTTT. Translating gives CASRDASEAFF.

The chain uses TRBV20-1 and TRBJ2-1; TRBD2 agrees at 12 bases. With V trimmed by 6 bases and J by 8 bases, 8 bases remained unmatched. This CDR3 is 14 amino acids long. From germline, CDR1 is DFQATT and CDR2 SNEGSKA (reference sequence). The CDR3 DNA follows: TGCAGTGCCCCGACTAGCGGGAGAGTGTATGAGCAGTTCTTC. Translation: CSAPTSGRVYEQFF.

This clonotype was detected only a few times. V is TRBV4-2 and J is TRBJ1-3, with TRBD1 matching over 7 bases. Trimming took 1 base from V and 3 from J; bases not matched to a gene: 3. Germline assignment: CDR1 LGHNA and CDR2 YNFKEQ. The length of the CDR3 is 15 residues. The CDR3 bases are TGTGCCAGCAGCCAAGGACAGGGAAATGGAAACACCATATATTTT. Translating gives CASSQGQGNGNTIYF.

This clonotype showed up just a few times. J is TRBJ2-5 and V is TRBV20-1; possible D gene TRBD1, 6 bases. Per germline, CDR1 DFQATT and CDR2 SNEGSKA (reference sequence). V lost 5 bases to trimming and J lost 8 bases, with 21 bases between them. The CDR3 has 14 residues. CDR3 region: CSALPPGTYTTQYF. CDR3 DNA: TGCAGTGCTCTACCCCCCGGGACATACACTACCCAGTACTTC.

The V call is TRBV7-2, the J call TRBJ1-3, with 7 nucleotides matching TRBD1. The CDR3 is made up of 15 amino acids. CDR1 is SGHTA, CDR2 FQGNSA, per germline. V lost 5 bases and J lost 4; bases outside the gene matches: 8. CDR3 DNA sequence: TGTGCCAGCAGCCCCCGACAGGGTCGAGGAAACACCATATATTTT. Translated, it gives CASSPRQGRGNTIYF.

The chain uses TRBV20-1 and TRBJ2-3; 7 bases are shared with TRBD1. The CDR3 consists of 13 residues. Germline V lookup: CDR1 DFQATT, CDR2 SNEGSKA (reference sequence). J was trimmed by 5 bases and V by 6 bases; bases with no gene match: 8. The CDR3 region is CSAPDRAKDTQYF. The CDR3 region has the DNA TGCAGTGCCCCCGACAGGGCTAAAGATACGCAGTATTTT.

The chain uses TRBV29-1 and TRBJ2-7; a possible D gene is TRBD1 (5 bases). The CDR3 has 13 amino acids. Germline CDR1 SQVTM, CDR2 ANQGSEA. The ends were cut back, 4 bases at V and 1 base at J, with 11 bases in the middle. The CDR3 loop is CSVGTTGSYEQYF. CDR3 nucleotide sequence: TGCAGCGTTGGGACAACGGGTTCCTACGAGCAGTACTTC.

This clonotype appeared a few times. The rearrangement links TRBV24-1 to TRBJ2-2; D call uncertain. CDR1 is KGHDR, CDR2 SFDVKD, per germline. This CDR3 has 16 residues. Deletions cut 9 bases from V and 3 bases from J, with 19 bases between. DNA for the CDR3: TGTGCCACCCCGATCTTTTCTCCGTTATACACCGGGGAGCTGTTTTTT. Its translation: CATPIFSPLYTGELFF.

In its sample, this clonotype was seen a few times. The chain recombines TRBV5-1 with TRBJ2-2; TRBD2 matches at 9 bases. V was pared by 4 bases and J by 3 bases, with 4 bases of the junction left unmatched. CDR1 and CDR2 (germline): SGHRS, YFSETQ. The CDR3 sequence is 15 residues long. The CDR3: CASSPVAGDTGELFF. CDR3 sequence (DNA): TGCGCCAGCAGCCCGGTAGCGGGAGACACCGGGGAGCTGTTTTTT. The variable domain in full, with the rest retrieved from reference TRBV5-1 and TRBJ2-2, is KAGVTQTPRYLIKTRGQQVTLSCSPISGHRSVSWYQQTPGQGLQFLFEYFSETQRNKGNFPGRFSGRQFSNSRSEMNVSTLELGDSALYLCASSPVAGDTGELFFGEGSRLTVL.

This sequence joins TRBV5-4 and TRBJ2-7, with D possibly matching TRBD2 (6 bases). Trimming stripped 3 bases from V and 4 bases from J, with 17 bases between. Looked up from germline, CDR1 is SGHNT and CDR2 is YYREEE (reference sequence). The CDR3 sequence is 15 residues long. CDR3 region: CASSSRDAAGYEQYF. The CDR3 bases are TGTGCCAGCAGCTCGCGGGACGCGGCGGGTTACGAGCAGTACTTC. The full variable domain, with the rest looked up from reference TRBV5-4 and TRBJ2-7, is ETGVTQSPTHLIKTRGQQVTLRCSSQSGHNTVSWYQQALGQGPQFIFQYYREEENGRGNFPPRFSGLQFPNYSSELNVNALELDDSALYLCASSSRDAAGYEQYFGPGTRLTVT.

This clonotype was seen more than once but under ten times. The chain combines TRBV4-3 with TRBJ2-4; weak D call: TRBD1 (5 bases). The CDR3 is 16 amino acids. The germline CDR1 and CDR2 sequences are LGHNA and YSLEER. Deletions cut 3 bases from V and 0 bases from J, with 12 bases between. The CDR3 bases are TGCGCCAGCAGCCAGTCCAGACAGAGAGCCAAAAACATTCAGTACTTC. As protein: CASSQSRQRAKNIQYF.

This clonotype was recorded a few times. The CDR3 loop is CASSSVGVRTEAFF. Here the CDR3 DNA reads TGTGCCAGCAGCTCCGTAGGGGTGAGGACTGAAGCTTTCTTT. The chain couples TRBV7-9 to TRBJ1-1; D is possibly TRBD1 (5 bases). This CDR3 contains 14 residues. V was clipped by 4 bases and J by 5 bases, with 14 bases between them. The germline CDR1 and CDR2 sequences are SEHNR and FQNEAQ (reference sequence).

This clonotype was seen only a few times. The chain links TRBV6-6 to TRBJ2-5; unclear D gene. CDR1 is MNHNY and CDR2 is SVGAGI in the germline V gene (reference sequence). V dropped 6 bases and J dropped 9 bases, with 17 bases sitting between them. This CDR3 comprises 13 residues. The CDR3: CASSSPPILAQYF. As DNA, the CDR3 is TGTGCCAGCAGCTCACCCCCGATCCTAGCCCAGTACTTC.